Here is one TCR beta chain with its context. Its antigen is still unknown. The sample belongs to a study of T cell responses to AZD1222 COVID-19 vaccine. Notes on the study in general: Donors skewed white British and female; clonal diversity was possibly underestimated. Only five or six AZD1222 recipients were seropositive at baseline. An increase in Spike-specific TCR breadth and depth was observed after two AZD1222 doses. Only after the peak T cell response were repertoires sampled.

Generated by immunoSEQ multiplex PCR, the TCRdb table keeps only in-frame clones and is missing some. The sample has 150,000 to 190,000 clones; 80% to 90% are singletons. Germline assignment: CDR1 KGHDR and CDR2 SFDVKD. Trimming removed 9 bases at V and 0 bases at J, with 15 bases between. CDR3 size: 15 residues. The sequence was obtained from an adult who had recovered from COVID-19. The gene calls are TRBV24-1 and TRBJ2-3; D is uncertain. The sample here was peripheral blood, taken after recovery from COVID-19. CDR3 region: CATSFDAASTDTQYF. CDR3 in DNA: TGTGCCACCTCCTTCGACGCCGCTAGCACAGATACGCAGTATTTT.